This T cell receptor (beta chain) was found in a study of blood T cell repertoires in COVID-19. At the level of the study: Sites across the United States, Italy and Spain contributed samples from acute and convalescent COVID-19. PBMCs, B-cell-depleted T cells, or T cells provided the cDNA or gDNA that made up the material.

Libraries were prepared by immunoSEQ multiplex PCR; TCRdb keeps only in-frame clonotypes and omits some of them. The data hold roughly 100,000 clones, with roughly four fifths observed a single time. The CDR3 spans 14 residues. From germline, CDR1 is LGHDT and CDR2 YNNKEL (reference sequence). Deletions cut 1 base from V and 2 bases from J, with 8 bases between. J is TRBJ2-5 and V is TRBV3-1 (or the pseudogene TRBV3-2); possibly TRBD2 for D (6 bases). This TCR derives from a man aged 40-50 years with active or convalescent COVID-19. Sequencing was performed on peripheral blood. CDR3 amino acids: CASSQVRGQETQYF. The DNA of the CDR3 is TGTGCCAGCAGCCAAGTGCGGGGACAAGAGACCCAGTACTTC.